A single sample is the source of the 10 T cell receptor beta chains below, sequenced in a study of T cells in tumors after PD-1 blockade. The assay was immunoSEQ multiplex PCR, and TCRdb's table has in-frame clones only and misses some. The sample carries around 35,000 clones, approximately 70% recorded once. Sequencing used PBMCs, obtained after anti-PD-1 treatment. The receptor set was obtained from a human donor with basal cell carcinoma.

V is TRBV7-9 and J is TRBJ1-1; tentatively, D is TRBD1 (6 bases). Trimming took off 1 base at V and 9 bases at J, with 12 bases between the two ends. This CDR3 has 13 residues. Germline V gives CDR1 SEHNR, CDR2 FQNEAQ (reference sequence). CDR3 residues: CASSLEGGQKAFF. DNA for the CDR3: TGTGCCAGCAGCTTAGAGGGGGGGCAGAAAGCTTTCTTT.

This chain links TRBV9 with TRBJ1-1; the match to TRBD1 covers 8 bases. The CDR3 extends over 16 amino acids. V lost 4 bases to trimming and J lost 3 bases; unmatched junction nucleotides: 11. Germline V CDR1 and CDR2: SGDLS, YYNGEE. In DNA form, the CDR3 reads TGTGCCAGCAGCCCCCGGACAGGGTTTTTTGACACTGAAGCTTTCTTT. Translating gives CASSPRTGFFDTEAFF.

CDR3 sequence: CASSLRGGNSYEQYF. The CDR3 DNA reads TGTGCCAGCAGCTTAAGAGGCGGAAACTCCTACGAGCAGTACTTC. The chain links TRBV7-3 to TRBJ2-7; D is uncertain. The length of the CDR3 is 15 residues. Germline V lookup: CDR1 SGHTA, CDR2 FQGTGA. The ends were cut back, 1 base at V and 0 bases at J, with 10 bases in the middle.

The chain has TRBV15 and TRBJ1-5; weak D call: TRBD1 (6 bases). Trimming took 0 bases from V and 6 from J, leaving 12 bases between them. The CDR3 is 15 residues long. Germline loops: CDR1 LNHNV, CDR2 YYDKDF (reference sequence). The CDR3 nucleotides are TGTGCCACCAGCAGAGATCGGGCGGGGGCTCAGCCCCAGCATTTT. Its protein is CATSRDRAGAQPQHF.

V is TRBV5-1 and J is TRBJ2-3; 7 nucleotides line up with TRBD2. The V segment lost 5 bases and the J segment 4 bases; nucleotides outside the gene matches: 10. The CDR3 loop spans 15 amino acids. Germline V gene sequence: CDR1 SGHRS, CDR2 YFSETQ. For the CDR3, the DNA is TGCGCCAGCAGGGTTTCAAGCGCGGGGGCAGATACGCAGTATTTT. This gives the protein CASRVSSAGADTQYF.

This clone has only a few counts. This chain uses TRBV9 with TRBJ2-3, with 11 bases that match TRBD2. Germline trimming cut 0 bases from V and 2 bases from J; bases unmatched to any gene: 5. CDR1 and CDR2 (germline): SGDLS, YYNGEE. CDR3 length equals 17 residues. CDR3 DNA sequence: TGTGCCAGCAGCGTAGGGGCTAGCGGGGGGTACACAGATACGCAGTATTTT. It codes for CASSVGASGGYTDTQYF.

This chain joins TRBV5-1 and TRBJ1-6, with 8 bases matching TRBD1. J gave up 3 bases and V 4 bases, and 3 bases lay outside the gene matches. The CDR3 consists of 15 residues. Germline V CDR1 and CDR2: SGHRS, YFSETQ. CDR3: CASSPGQDYNSPLHF. The CDR3 nucleotides are TGCGCCAGCAGCCCGGGACAGGACTATAATTCACCCCTCCACTTT.

The chain links TRBV7-2 to TRBJ2-1; 14 bases are shared with TRBD2. After removal of 3 bases from V and 9 bases from J, the junction contained 7 bases not matched to a gene. Looked up from germline, CDR1 is SGHTA and CDR2 is FQGNSA. The CDR3 has 16 residues. The CDR3: CASSFERLAGGPEQFF. CDR3 nucleotides: TGTGCCAGCAGCTTCGAAAGACTAGCGGGGGGGCCTGAGCAGTTCTTC.

The rearrangement links TRBV6-5 to TRBJ2-1; D is unclear. Germline lookup yields CDR1 MNHEY and CDR2 SVGAGI. Trimming took 7 bases from V and 0 from J, leaving 7 bases between them. This CDR3 has 13 amino acids. CDR3 sequence (DNA): TGTGCCAGCAACGGCAACTCCTACAATGAGCAGTTCTTC. Translation: CASNGNSYNEQFF.

This clone was seen more than once but under ten times. V usage is TRBV6-2 or TRBV6-3 and J usage is TRBJ1-2; 7 positions match TRBD1. The CDR3 runs 12 residues. V was pared by 6 bases and J by 7 bases, with 5 bases of the junction left unmatched. CDR1 and CDR2 (germline): MNHEY, SVGEGT. CDR3: CASSWGQSGYTF. CDR3 nucleotide sequence: TGTGCCAGCAGCTGGGGACAGTCTGGCTACACCTTC.